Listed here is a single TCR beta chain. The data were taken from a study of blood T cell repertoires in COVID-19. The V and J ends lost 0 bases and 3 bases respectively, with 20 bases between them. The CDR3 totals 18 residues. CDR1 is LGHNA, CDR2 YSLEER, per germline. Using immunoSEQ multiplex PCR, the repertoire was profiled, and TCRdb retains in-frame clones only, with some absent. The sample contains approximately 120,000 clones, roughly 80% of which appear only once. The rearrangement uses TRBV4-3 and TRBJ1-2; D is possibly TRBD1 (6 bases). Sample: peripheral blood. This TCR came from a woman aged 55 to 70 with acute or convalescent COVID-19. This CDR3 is CASSQDDGVRGNYYGYTF. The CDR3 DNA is TGCGCCAGCAGCCAAGATGATGGGGTTAGGGGGAATTACTATGGCTACACCTTC.